This T cell receptor beta chain was found in a study of identical twins (TCRdb year 2016). For the study in its entirety: To test whether fetal clonotypes persist, this study deep-sequenced TCR alpha and beta repertoires from monozygotic twins, from unrelated adults of various ages, and from cord blood. Replicate twin experiments were performed at different times using different library preparation protocols to rule out contamination.

Every donor in the study was a healthy Caucasian. The twin cohort consisted of three pairs of female monozygotic twins, all aged roughly 18 to 29 years. Using Miltenyi CD45RO+ enrichment and human naive T-cell isolation kits, memory (CD45RO+) and naive T cells were isolated from PBMC. There are a few counts of this clonotype. The antigen it recognizes is unknown. The record has no base qualities; no much larger clone is one base away. Beyond this particular receptor, the publication reports: A weaker excess of twin sharing was found in beta out-of-frame sequences because the signal-to-noise ratio was lowered by fewer shared sequences. Abundant cord blood beta clonotypes carried fewer insertions; young adult naive repertoires showed a weaker similar trend, while memory repertoires showed none. Zero-insertion analyses could be partly confounded by invariant T cells such as MAIT and iNKT, although diverse VJ usage argued against such confounding for most clonotypes. Because the same donors could not be followed over many years, conclusions were based on cross-sectional statistical analysis. Compared with coincidental sharing between unrelated individuals, out-of-frame TCR alpha sequences shared between twins had an excess of sequences with low generation probability. Out-of-frame TCR alpha sharing in monozygotic twins was systematically underestimated by recombination models, whereas sharing between unrelated individuals was in agreement with the recombination models.

Libraries came from 5' RACE. The sequencer listed for this sample is Illumina HiSeq 2000. A universal primer binding site was introduced by template switching, and a unique molecular identifier was present in the final cDNA, enabling accurate counting of TCR cDNA molecules. First-strand cDNA for TCR alpha and beta chains was synthesized from specific primers in the conserved constant-segment region. To control for contamination, every cDNA library was double barcoded, receiving both a SMART-Mk sample barcode and Illumina barcodes. TruSeq adapter sequences and Illumina sample barcodes were added in two successive PCR steps. The Illumina HiSeq platform was used with custom primers to sequence TCR alpha and beta cDNA libraries. The original pipeline was this. Raw reads were processed with MiGEC to extract unique molecular identifiers, and MiXCR was used to determine CDR3 positions. Recombination models were inferred per individual with the repgenHMM and IGoR tools using an EM algorithm. The tcR package in R was used for shared clonotype analysis, with sharing normalized by the product of cloneset sizes. To study raw recombination free of thymic and clonal selection effects, out-of-frame nonproductive sequences were analyzed. TCRdb redid the processing of the public reads, applying fastp at Q25 and MiXCR, and retained in-frame beta chains. Each record represents a unique CDR3 protein, reported with the most common genes and DNA among its rows. The V and J calls and clone size come from TCRdb's table, not from the authors' own analysis. For this sample the table gives fewer than 250,000 distinct CDR3 sequences, of which about 7.5% were detected only once. In total, the top ten clones hold less than 2.5% of the sample.

Unmatched junction bases come to 17, with V trimmed by 4 bases and J by 6 bases. CDR1 SGHRS and CDR2 YFSETQ are derived from the germline V gene. The CDR3 measures 18 amino acids from cysteine to phenylalanine. The entry retains the CDR3 DNA only, 54 bases that are in frame from base 1. The same data also went into a second study, on yellow fever vaccine responses in identical twins. As the second paper documents: According to the authors, the vaccine-induced T cell response in identical twins seemed to be partly convergent and partly specific to each individual. In the study, vaccine-responding T cell clones were precisely tracked in identical twins.

This chain is built from TRBV5-1 and TRBJ2-3; 10 bases in the junction line up with TRBD2. The sample was memory (CD45RO+) T cells sorted from blood. The cell subset or site label, read with the paper, signifies: CD45RO+ enriched T cells. The sequence came from a woman in her late teens or twenties in good health. The CDR3 protein sequence reads: CASSPGLSSGSSGDTQYF. The nucleotide sequence is TGCGCCAGCAGCCCCGGGCTGTCTAGCGGGAGTAGCGGGGATACGCAGTATTTT.